This TCR beta chain emerged from a study of cytomegalovirus exposure and HLA in healthy donors. Study-level findings and limits: Productive rates of about 87% or about 30% were seen for most TCR beta V segments in an earlier analysis.

Note on this clone: Its antigen is currently unknown.

13 Jbeta primers and 60 Vbeta primers were used for the PCR. Assay used: immunoSEQ multiplex PCR; TCRdb lists only in-frame clones, some missing. This repertoire includes 65,000 to 85,000 clones. The germline V gene encodes CDR1 SQVTM and CDR2 ANQGSEA. Trimming at V came to 5 bases and at J to 6 bases, leaving 5 bases not matched to a gene. CDR3 size: 14 residues. Sample: PBMCs. This clonotype was obtained from a woman in her sixties or seventies in good health and CMV-seronegative. The rearrangement links TRBV29-1 to TRBJ2-3; 13 bases fit TRBD2. The CDR3 DNA sequence: TGCAGCGTTCGGACTAGCGGGAGTCCCGATACGCAGTATTTT. Its protein is CSVRTSGSPDTQYF.